The 9 T cell receptor beta chains in this list originate from one sample, sequenced in a study of T cells in women clearing cervical HPV infection. Only in-frame clones appear in the TCRdb table, and some are missing; sequencing was by immunoSEQ multiplex PCR. This sample's clone table lists about 37,000 clones. The sample consisted of blood buffy coat. Receptor source: a woman aged 18 to 75 with a cervical HPV16 infection that either progressed to CIN3+ or cleared (not recorded which).

Details on this clone: Coverage ceases 3 residues before the CDR3 finishes, and the germline J gene fills in the end. The chain employs TRBV5-6 and TRBJ2-1; D call uncertain. Germline values: CDR1 SGHDT, CDR2 YYEEEE. There are 12 residues in the CDR3. V lost 1 base and J lost 6, with 5 bases in between. The CDR3 protein is CASSLRVNEQFF. The sequenced CDR3 bases are TGTGCCAGCAGCTTGCGTGTCAATGAG.

On this clone: The DNA ends 3 residues before the CDR3 does, and the rest of the CDR3 is filled in from the germline J gene. This chain connects TRBV5-1 to TRBJ2-5; 7 nucleotides line up with TRBD1. V was pared by 4 bases and J by 1 base, with 4 bases of the junction left unmatched. Germline values: CDR1 SGHRS, CDR2 YFSETQ. This CDR3 comprises 14 residues. CDR3: CASSPPGGQETQYF. The CDR3 DNA, read in part, is TGCGCCAGCAGCCCGCCAGGGGGCCAAGAGACC.

To note about this clone: The DNA ends 3 residues before the CDR3 does, and the rest of the CDR3 is filled in from the germline J gene. The chain carries TRBV19 and TRBJ1-5, with 8 bases aligning to TRBD1. Germline trimming cut 0 bases from V and 4 bases from J; bases unmatched to any gene: 2. CDR3 length: 15 amino acids. CDR1 is LNHDA, CDR2 SQIVND, per germline (reference sequence). CDR3 DNA (partial): TGTGCCAGTAGTATAGACAGGGGGCGTAATCAGCCC. Amino acids: CASSIDRGRNQP. The entire CDR3 protein reads CASSIDRGRNQPQHF.

Remarks on this clone: The CDR3 end is not reached by the read, which stops 3 residues before it; the germline J gene fills it in. The J gene is TRBJ2-3, the V gene TRBV19, with 8 nucleotides matching TRBD1. The V segment lost 7 bases and the J segment 1 base; nucleotides outside the gene matches: 4. This CDR3 spans 14 amino acids. CDR1 is LNHDA, CDR2 SQIVND, per germline (reference sequence). This CDR3 reads CASIPGQGTDTQYF. The covered CDR3 bases are TGTGCCAGTATTCCGGGACAGGGCACAGATACG.

The CDR3 spells CASSSSTGGRNTEAFF. The DNA read from the CDR3 is TGCGCCAGCAGCTCTAGTACAGGGGGAAGAAACACTGAA. V gene TRBV5-1 combines with J gene TRBJ1-1; 8 positions agree with TRBD1. The read ends 3 residues before the CDR3 terminus; that terminus is restored from the germline J gene. The germline CDR1 and CDR2 sequences are SGHRS and YFSETQ. V dropped 3 bases and J dropped 2; count of bases not matched to a gene: 9. This CDR3 comprises 16 residues.

As concerns this clone: From the germline J gene comes the end of the CDR3, since the read stops 3 residues before it. The gene calls are TRBV5-6 and TRBJ2-5; the D gene is possibly TRBD2 (7 bases). The CDR3 is 14 residues long. In germline, CDR1 is SGHDT, CDR2 YYEEEE. V was pared by 2 bases and J by 3 bases, with 11 bases between. The CDR3 is CASSFTGREETQYF. CDR3 DNA, as far as it was read: TGTGCCAGCAGCTTCACAGGGAGGGAAGAGACC.

In the case of this clone: The read terminates 3 residues ahead of where the CDR3 ends, so the germline J gene completes it. The genes are TRBV30 and TRBJ1-2, with D perhaps matching TRBD1 (5 bases). The V gene's germline CDR1 is GTSNPN and CDR2 SVGIG (reference sequence). This CDR3 has 14 amino acids. The CDR3 DNA, read in part, is TGTGCCTGGAGTGTAGGAGGGGCACTCTACGAC. This codes for CAWSVGGALYD. The full-length CDR3 reads as CAWSVGGALYDYTF.

Details on this clone: Read sequence stops 3 residues before the CDR3 end, and the germline J gene provides the missing end. The rearrangement joins TRBV5-1 to TRBJ1-2, with no clear D. Germline CDR1 and CDR2: SGHRS and YFSETQ. Trimming removed 0 bases at V and 2 bases at J, with 5 bases between. There are 13 residues in the CDR3. The covered CDR3 bases are TGCGCCAGCAGCTTGGGAGCGAACTATGGC. It is translated as CASSLGANYG. The whole CDR3 reads CASSLGANYGYTF.

As to this clone: The CDR3 end lies 3 residues beyond the end of the read and is filled in from the germline J gene. J is TRBJ2-2 and V is TRBV18, with TRBD1 matching over 9 bases. The V and J ends lost 5 bases and 6 bases, in that order; junction bases with no gene match: 10. Germline assignment: CDR1 KGHSH and CDR2 LQKENI. The CDR3 runs to 16 residues. CDR3 sequence: CASSATGGASSGELFF. CDR3 DNA (partial): TGTGCCAGCTCAGCAACAGGGGGCGCGTCGTCCGGGGAG.